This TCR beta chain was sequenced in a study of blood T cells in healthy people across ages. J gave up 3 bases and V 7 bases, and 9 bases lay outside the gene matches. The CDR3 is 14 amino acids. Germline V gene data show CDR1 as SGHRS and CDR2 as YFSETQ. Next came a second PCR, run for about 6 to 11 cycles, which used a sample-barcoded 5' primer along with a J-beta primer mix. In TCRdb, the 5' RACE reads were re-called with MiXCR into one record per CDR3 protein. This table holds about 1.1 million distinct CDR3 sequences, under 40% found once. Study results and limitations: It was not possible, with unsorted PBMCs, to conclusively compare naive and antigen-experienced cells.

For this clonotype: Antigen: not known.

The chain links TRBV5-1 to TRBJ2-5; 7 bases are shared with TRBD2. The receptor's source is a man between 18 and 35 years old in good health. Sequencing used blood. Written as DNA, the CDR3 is TGCGCCAGCCAACGGGGGGAATCCAAAGAGACCCAGTACTTC. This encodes CASQRGESKETQYF.